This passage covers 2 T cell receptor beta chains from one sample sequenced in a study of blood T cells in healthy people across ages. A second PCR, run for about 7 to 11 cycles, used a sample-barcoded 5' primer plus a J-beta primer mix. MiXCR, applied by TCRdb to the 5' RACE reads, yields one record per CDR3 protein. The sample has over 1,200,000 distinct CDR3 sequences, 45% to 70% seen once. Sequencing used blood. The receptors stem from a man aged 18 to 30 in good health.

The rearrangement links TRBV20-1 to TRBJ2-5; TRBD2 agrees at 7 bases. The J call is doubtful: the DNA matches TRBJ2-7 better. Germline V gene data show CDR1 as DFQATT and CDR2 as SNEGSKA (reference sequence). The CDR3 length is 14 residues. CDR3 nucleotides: TGCAGTGCTAGTAAGGCGGGAGCTGGCAACGAGCAGTACTTC. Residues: CSASKAGAGNEQYF.

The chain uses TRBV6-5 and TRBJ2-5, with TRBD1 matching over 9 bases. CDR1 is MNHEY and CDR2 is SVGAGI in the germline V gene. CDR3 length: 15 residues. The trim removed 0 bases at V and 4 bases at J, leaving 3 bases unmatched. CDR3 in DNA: TGTGCCAGCAGTTACTCACAGGGGGCGGGAGAGACCCAGTACTTC. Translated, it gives CASSYSQGAGETQYF.